Listed below are T cell receptor beta chains from one sample, sequenced in a study of cytomegalovirus exposure and HLA in healthy donors. Libraries were prepared by immunoSEQ multiplex PCR; TCRdb keeps only in-frame clonotypes and omits some of them. Seen here are over 150,000 clones, 60% to 85% observed once, and the top ten hold 3% to 4.5%. The sample taken for sequencing was PBMCs. These receptors were collected from a man aged 25-45 years in good health and CMV-seropositive. The conserved cysteine and the conserved F or W are not part of the CDR3 here. The size field is filled for only some rows; it gives once, few, many or a size class.

TRBJ1-3 | TRBV4-3 | NA | 15 | ASSQQTGTDSGNTIY
TRBJ2-7 | TRBV4-1 | NA | 14 | ASSQAGTAWRNEQY
TRBJ2-1 | TRBV2 | NA | 13 | ASGPPAGDFNEQF
TRBJ2-2 | TRBV6-6 | NA | 13 | ASRWGTPNTGELF
TRBJ2-3 | TRBV4-1 | NA | 13 | ASSLDWLGPDTQY
TRBJ1-6 | TRBV9 | NA | 12 | ASSVGERGSPLH
TRBJ2-5 | TRBV7-9 | NA | 12 | ASSHGQLQETQY
TRBJ2-1 | TRBV30 | NA | 12 | AWSLAGGYNEQF
TRBJ1-1 | TRBV4-1 | once | 11 | ASSQTVNTEAF
TRBJ2-5 | TRBV28 | NA | 13 | ASSFSRLAQETQY
TRBJ1-4 | TRBV18 | NA | 13 | ASSAYRDTSKVLF
TRBJ2-1 | TRBV4-1 | NA | 13 | ASSQKGGPLDEQF
TRBJ2-3 | TRBV2 | NA | 11 | ASSEIGADTQY
TRBJ2-1 | TRBV5-4 | NA | 14 | ASSRGSTASYNEQF
TRBJ1-1 | TRBV2 | NA | 13 | ASRRDRGLNTEAF
TRBJ2-7 | TRBV29-1 | NA | 12 | SVTGTGVRDEQY
TRBJ1-2 | TRBV11-2 | NA | 11 | ASSLEPGGGYT
TRBJ2-5 | TRBV30 | NA | 9 | AWRASETQY
TRBJ2-7 | TRBV6-5 | NA | 14 | ASSSSSGGGPYEQY
TRBJ2-1 | TRBV5-4 | few | 12 | ASSYSQGTYEQF
TRBJ1-1 | TRBV13 | NA | 12 | ASSFGQGASEAF
TRBJ2-3 | TRBV5-1 | once | 13 | ASSLGGLITDTQY
TRBJ1-1 | TRBV6-1 | NA | 12 | ASSGDRALTEAF